The 31 T cell receptor beta chains listed next were all sequenced from one sample in a study of cytomegalovirus exposure and HLA in healthy donors. Both 60 Vbeta primers and 13 Jbeta primers went into the PCR. Some clones are missing from TCRdb's copy, which holds only in-frame ones; the method was immunoSEQ multiplex PCR. The sample has over 200,000 clones; over 80% are singletons. The sequenced sample was PBMCs. The receptors here all came from a woman between 35 and 50 years old in good health and CMV-seropositive.

V gene TRBV7-2 combines with J gene TRBJ2-7, with 12 bases identical to TRBD2. Germline V CDR1 and CDR2: SGHTA, FQGNSA. The CDR3 extends over 16 amino acids. V lost 4 bases and J lost 4; bases outside the gene matches: 8. The CDR3 nucleotides are TGTGCCAGCAGCTCCCCAACTAGCGGGAGGCGGTACGAGCAGTACTTC. Translated, it gives CASSSPTSGRRYEQYF.

The chain recombines TRBV5-6 with TRBJ1-3; D call uncertain. The CDR3 has 15 amino acids. CDR1 and CDR2 from the germline V gene are SGHDT and YYEEEE. The V end was cut by 3 bases, the J end by 0 bases, with 10 bases between. CDR3 DNA: TGTGCCAGCAGCTCTCCAGTAAGCTCTGGAAACACCATATATTTT. It specifies CASSSPVSSGNTIYF.

CDR3: CASSPRTGPTGELFF. In DNA, the CDR3 is TGTGCCAGCTCACCACGGACAGGCCCCACCGGGGAGCTGTTTTTT. V gene TRBV18 combines with J gene TRBJ2-2; 7 bases are shared with TRBD1. J lost 4 bases, V lost 1 base, and 3 bases had no gene match. CDR3 length: 15 residues. Germline lookup yields CDR1 KGHSH and CDR2 LQKENI.

This clone has only a few counts. J is TRBJ1-1 and V is TRBV19, with D possibly matching TRBD1 (5 bases). Germline CDR1 and CDR2: LNHDA and SQIVND (reference sequence). This CDR3 is 15 amino acids long. With 4 bases removed from V and 2 bases from J, the gap between germline ends came to 14 bases. CDR3 sequence reads: CASSKLTEENTEAFF. The CDR3 DNA sequence: TGTGCCAGTAGTAAACTGACAGAGGAAAACACTGAAGCTTTCTTT.

As DNA, the CDR3 is TGTGCCAGCAGTGGGGACAGGGGTAGGCTAGGCTATGGCTACACCTTC. Translation: CASSGDRGRLGYGYTF. V gene TRBV6-1 combines with J gene TRBJ1-2; 10 nucleotides align to TRBD1. Unmatched junction bases numbered 9, after V lost 4 bases and J lost 4 bases. The CDR3 has 16 residues. In germline, CDR1 is MNHNS, CDR2 SASEGT.

V usage is TRBV7-8 and J usage is TRBJ2-3; D is unclear. Trimming left V 5 bases short and J 2 bases short, with 5 bases between. The germline V gene encodes CDR1 SGHVS and CDR2 FQNEAQ. The CDR3 length is 12 residues. DNA for the CDR3: TGTGCCAGCAGCCGCGACACAGATACGCAGTATTTT. Translation gives CASSRDTDTQYF.

This chain links TRBV7-9 with TRBJ1-1; 8 positions match TRBD1. CDR1 is SEHNR, CDR2 FQNEAQ, per germline (reference sequence). After removal of 3 bases from V and 7 bases from J, the junction contained 4 bases not matched to a gene. The CDR3 runs to 13 residues. CDR3 protein: CASSFGQGGEAFF. The DNA of the CDR3 is TGTGCCAGCAGCTTCGGACAGGGTGGTGAAGCTTTCTTT.

V usage is TRBV27 and J usage is TRBJ1-2; 8 bases are a match to TRBD1. Per germline, CDR1 MNHEY and CDR2 SMNVEV (reference sequence). This CDR3 comprises 15 residues. The junction had 3 bases not matched to a gene; V was cut back by 2 bases and J by 1 base. The CDR3 bases are TGTGCCAGCAGTTTAGGCAGGGGGCTTAACTATGGCTACACCTTC. It yields the protein CASSLGRGLNYGYTF.

The chain employs TRBV5-6 and TRBJ2-7; D remains unclear. The CDR3 extends over 15 amino acids. Trimming pared 2 bases from V and 0 bases from J, leaving 12 bases between. CDR1 SGHDT and CDR2 YYEEEE come from the germline V gene. CDR3 sequence reads: CASSLVSTYSYEQYF. The CDR3 DNA reads TGTGCCAGCAGCTTAGTGAGTACTTACTCCTACGAGCAGTACTTC.

V and J are TRBV6-6 and TRBJ1-1; possibly TRBD1 for D (5 bases). Trimming pared 5 bases from V and 6 bases from J, leaving 19 bases between. CDR3 size: 15 residues. Germline V gene lookup returns CDR1 MNHNY and CDR2 SVGAGI (reference sequence). The CDR3 bases are TGTGCCAGCAGTATAAATCAGGGTGGGGGGGCTGAAGCTTTCTTT. Its translation: CASSINQGGGAEAFF.

The chain joins TRBV19 to TRBJ2-2, with D uncertain. The ends were cut back, 6 bases at V and 6 bases at J, with 11 bases in the middle. The CDR3 runs to 13 residues. CDR1 and CDR2 (germline): LNHDA, SQIVND (reference sequence). Written as DNA, the CDR3 is TGTGCCAGTAGCATCGAGCGTGCCGGGGAGCTGTTTTTT. Amino acid sequence: CASSIERAGELFF.

The chain uses TRBV19 and TRBJ1-3; D is undetermined. The CDR3 loop spans 13 amino acids. CDR1 and CDR2 (germline): LNHDA, SQIVND (reference sequence). With 9 bases removed from V and 0 bases from J, the gap between germline ends came to 9 bases. The DNA of the CDR3 is TGTGCCAGCGCGGCGAGCTCTGGAAACACCATATATTTT. This sequence encodes CASAASSGNTIYF.

The chain uses TRBV5-1 and TRBJ2-5, with 8 bases that match TRBD2. V trimming: 0 bases; J trimming: 4 bases; junction bases outside the gene matches: 8. This CDR3 is built from 16 residues. CDR1 SGHRS and CDR2 YFSETQ come from the germline V gene. This CDR3 is CASSLAERGPGETQYF. The CDR3 DNA is TGCGCCAGCAGCTTGGCCGAGCGGGGGCCTGGAGAGACCCAGTACTTC.

The chain joins TRBV11-2 to TRBJ2-3; unclear D gene. V lost 5 bases, J lost 3 bases, and 3 bases lay in between. This CDR3 region has 11 residues. CDR1 and CDR2 from the germline V gene are SGHAT and FQNNGV. Here the CDR3 reads CASSRTDTQYF. The DNA for the CDR3 is TGTGCCAGCAGCCGTACAGATACGCAGTATTTT.

V gene TRBV11-2 combines with J gene TRBJ2-5; the D gene is possibly TRBD2 (5 bases). The DNA matches TRBJ2-7 better at its end, which makes the J call doubtful. Germline CDR1 and CDR2: SGHAT and FQNNGV. This CDR3 comprises 15 residues. This chain's CDR3 is CASSLGVESTYEQYF. In DNA, the CDR3 is TGTGCCAGCAGCTTGGGAGTGGAGTCTACCTACGAGCAGTACTTC.

The V gene is TRBV12-5, the J gene TRBJ2-5, with TRBD1 matching over 7 bases. The CDR3 loop spans 19 amino acids. Germline V CDR1 and CDR2: LGHNT, FRNRAP. The ends lost 1 base at V and 4 bases at J; junction bases unmatched: 18. The CDR3 nucleotides are TGTGCTAGTGGTTTGGCCAACCTAACAGGGGACATTGTGGGAGAGACCCAGTACTTC. Protein: CASGLANLTGDIVGETQYF.

The V call is TRBV19, the J call TRBJ1-2, with 8 bases that match TRBD1. Germline values: CDR1 LNHDA, CDR2 SQIVND (reference sequence). This CDR3 comprises 14 residues. V shed 6 bases and J 0 bases; nucleotides not matched to a gene: 3. CDR3 region: CASRGTGANYGYTF. In DNA form, the CDR3 reads TGTGCCAGTAGGGGGACAGGAGCTAACTATGGCTACACCTTC.

Details on this clone: Additional DNA sequences in this sample encode the identical CDR3. The rearrangement uses TRBV30 and TRBJ1-1, with D perhaps TRBD1 (6 bases). The V gene lost 1 base and the J gene lost 4 bases, with 10 bases spanning the gap. Germline CDR1 is GTSNPN and CDR2 is SVGIG (reference sequence). This CDR3 contains 13 residues. The CDR3 sequence is CAWSAQGGTEAFF. Here the CDR3 DNA reads TGTGCCTGGAGTGCCCAAGGGGGCACTGAAGCTTTCTTT.

The chain combines TRBV19 with TRBJ2-7, with D possibly being TRBD1 (6 bases). With 3 bases removed from V and 2 bases from J, the gap between germline ends came to 11 bases. Germline V gives CDR1 LNHDA, CDR2 SQIVND (reference sequence). This CDR3 spans 14 amino acids. The CDR3 DNA follows: TGTGCCAGTAGTATTAAGGGGGAACCCTACGAGCAGTACTTC. The encoded protein is CASSIKGEPYEQYF.

The genes are TRBV7-2 and TRBJ1-1, with 9 bases matching TRBD1. The CDR3 runs to 16 residues. Germline lookup yields CDR1 SGHTA and CDR2 FQGNSA. The V and J ends lost 5 bases and 1 base, in that order; junction bases with no gene match: 8. DNA of the CDR3: TGTGCCAGCAGCCCACGGGACAGGGAAGGGAACACTGAAGCTTTCTTT. It translates to CASSPRDREGNTEAFF. Drawing the rest from reference TRBV7-2 and TRBJ1-1, the complete variable domain is GAGVSQSPSNKVTEKGKDVELRCDPISGHTALYWYRQSLGQGLEFLIYFQGNSAPDKSGLPSDRFSAERTGGSVSTLTIQRTQQEDSAVYLCASSPRDREGNTEAFFGQGTRLTVV.

This rearrangement joins TRBV7-9 to TRBJ2-2, with 7 bases fitting TRBD1. The V gene's germline CDR1 is SEHNR and CDR2 FQNEAQ (reference sequence). This CDR3 is built from 15 residues. The V gene end was trimmed by 4 bases and the J gene end by 4 bases; junction bases not matched to a gene: 6. The DNA of the CDR3 is TGTGCCAGCAGCTCCTGGGACAGCCCCACCGGGGAGCTGTTTTTT. Encoded protein: CASSSWDSPTGELFF.

The rearrangement uses TRBV10-3 and TRBJ2-3; 7 nucleotides line up with TRBD1. The CDR3 loop spans 17 amino acids. Losses at the gene ends were 0 bases for V and 4 bases for J; bases not matched to a gene: 10. Germline assignment: CDR1 ENHRY and CDR2 SYGVKD. CDR3 region: CAISESIGRGGADTQYF. Written as DNA, the CDR3 is TGTGCCATCAGTGAGTCGATAGGTAGAGGGGGCGCAGATACGCAGTATTTT.

The V gene is TRBV6-1, the J gene TRBJ2-7; TRBD1 might be the D (6 bases). This CDR3 region has 14 residues. The germline CDR1 and CDR2 sequences are MNHNS and SASEGT. The V end lost 6 bases, the J end lost 4 bases, and 16 bases lay between the germline ends. CDR3 loop: CASRARGPPYEQYF. The CDR3 DNA reads as TGTGCCAGCAGGGCCAGGGGTCCCCCTTACGAGCAGTACTTC.

Only a few counts were recorded for this clone. This sequence joins TRBV7-9 and TRBJ1-2; D is unresolved. This CDR3 has 15 amino acids. V gave up 5 bases and J gave up 4 bases, with 17 bases separating them. From germline, CDR1 is SEHNR and CDR2 FQNEAQ (reference sequence). CDR3 in amino acids: CASSKRTETIYGYTF. Written as DNA, the CDR3 is TGTGCCAGCAGCAAAAGGACTGAAACTATCTATGGCTACACCTTC. Together with reference TRBV7-9 and TRBJ1-2, the CDR3 gives the full variable domain: DTGVSQNPRHKITKRGQNVTFRCDPISEHNRLYWYRQTLGQGPEFLTYFQNEAQLEKSRLLSDRFSAERPKGSFSTLEIQRTEQGDSAMYLCASSKRTETIYGYTFGSGTRLTVV.

V gene TRBV18 combines with J gene TRBJ1-5, with TRBD1 matching 9 bases. V gave up 3 bases and J gave up 5 bases; unmatched junction bases: 5. The CDR3 loop spans 15 amino acids. The germline V gene encodes CDR1 KGHSH and CDR2 LQKENI. CDR3 region: CASSPGQGKDQPQHF. CDR3 DNA sequence: TGTGCCAGCTCACCGGGACAGGGTAAAGATCAGCCCCAGCATTTT. The full variable domain, with the rest looked up from reference TRBV18 and TRBJ1-5, is NAGVMQNPRHLVRRRGQEARLRCSPMKGHSHVYWYRQLPEEGLKFMVYLQKENIIDESGMPKERFSAEFPKEGPSILRIQQVVRGDSAAYFCASSPGQGKDQPQHFGDGTRLSIL.

This chain links TRBV19 with TRBJ1-5, with D maybe TRBD1 (6 bases). Germline V gives CDR1 LNHDA, CDR2 SQIVND (reference sequence). Trimming took 3 bases from V and 2 from J, leaving 11 bases between them. CDR3 length: 15 amino acids. The CDR3 DNA follows: TGTGCCAGTAGTATTTCGGGGGGCGGCAATCAGCCCCAGCATTTT. Encoded protein: CASSISGGGNQPQHF. The full variable domain, with the rest looked up from reference TRBV19 and TRBJ1-5, is DGGITQSPKYLFRKEGQNVTLSCEQNLNHDAMYWYRQDPGQGLRLIYYSQIVNDFQKGDIAEGYSVSREKKESFPLTVTSAQKNPTAFYLCASSISGGGNQPQHFGDGTRLSIL.

The chain's CDR3 is CASSLRQGVWYEQYF. The CDR3 bases are TGTGCCAGCAGCTTAAGACAGGGGGTCTGGTACGAGCAGTACTTC. The chain links TRBV11-1 to TRBJ2-7; 9 positions match TRBD1. V trimming: 2 bases; J trimming: 4 bases; junction bases outside the gene matches: 6. This CDR3 region has 15 residues. CDR1 and CDR2 (germline): SGHAT, FQDESV (reference sequence).

The chain links TRBV7-9 to TRBJ1-6, with a weak D call TRBD1 (5 bases). The V end was cut by 6 bases, the J end by 8 bases, with 14 bases between. CDR1 is SEHNR, CDR2 FQNEAQ, per germline (reference sequence). The CDR3 runs to 14 residues. CDR3 DNA sequence: TGTGCCAGCAGGCAGGGCGCGTACGATTCACCCCTCCACTTT. It translates to CASRQGAYDSPLHF.

The V gene is TRBV4-3, the J gene TRBJ1-2, with 7 bases lining up with TRBD1. Germline CDR1 LGHNA, CDR2 YSLEER. This CDR3 spans 14 amino acids. J lost 8 bases, V lost 0 bases, and 6 bases had no gene match. The CDR3 region has the DNA TGCGCCAGCAGCCAAGAGCGACAGGGCCACGGCTACACCTTC. Its translation: CASSQERQGHGYTF.

This chain uses TRBV7-9 with TRBJ2-5, with D unresolved. Trimming shortened V by 3 bases and J by 13 bases, and 18 bases separated the two germline ends. Germline CDR1 SEHNR, CDR2 FQNEAQ (reference sequence). The CDR3 length is 13 residues. CDR3 region: CASSLVALRRPYF. Here the CDR3 DNA reads TGTGCCAGCAGCTTGGTGGCGCTGCGGAGACCGTACTTC. The variable domain in full, with the rest retrieved from reference TRBV7-9 and TRBJ2-5, is DTGVSQNPRHKITKRGQNVTFRCDPISEHNRLYWYRQTLGQGPEFLTYFQNEAQLEKSRLLSDRFSAERPKGSFSTLEIQRTEQGDSAMYLCASSLVALRRPYFGPGTRLLVL.

The gene calls are TRBV4-3 and TRBJ1-6; a weak D match, TRBD1 (6 bases). The V gene lost 1 base and the J gene lost 5 bases, with 6 bases spanning the gap. CDR1 and CDR2 (germline): LGHNA, YSLEER. This CDR3 is 14 amino acids long. CDR3 sequence reads: CASSQGTDNSPLHF. The CDR3 nucleotides read TGCGCCAGCAGCCAAGGGACAGATAATTCACCCCTCCACTTT.